These 28 T cell receptor beta chains were sequenced from one sample in a study of T cells in Graves' hyperthyroidism and ophthalmopathy (dated by TCRdb to about 2019). The library relied on multiplex PCR. The listed sequencing device is Illumina HiSeq 2000. Amplification of TCR beta CDR3 regions was carried out from RNA transcripts. A first-round RT-PCR of the TCR CDR3 used the HTBI primer set with the Qiagen OneStep RT-PCR kit. TCRdb cleaned the public reads at Q25 with fastp, built clones with MiXCR and kept in-frame beta chains. Every entry covers one CDR3 protein and lists the most common genes and DNA from its rows. The sample includes about 660,000 distinct CDR3 sequences, with 45% observed a single time. Roughly 7.2% of the sample is held by the ten biggest clonotypes. The sequenced sample was peripheral blood or thyroid tissue (not recorded which). The receptors derive from an adult man with Graves' disease, either hyperthyroidism or ophthalmopathy (not recorded which).

The chain couples TRBV20-1 to TRBJ1-1; D ambiguous. Trimming stripped 2 bases from V and 1 base from J, with 20 bases between. The length of the CDR3 is 17 residues. The germline gives CDR1 DFQATT, CDR2 SNEGSKA (reference sequence). CDR3 bases: TGCAGTGCTAGATCGATTTTCGACTTCTCAGGGAACACTGAAGCTTTCTTT. Amino acids: CSARSIFDFSGNTEAFF.

With regard to this clonotype: One end of the junction varies from germline; a read error may be responsible. The chain uses TRBV13 and TRBJ2-7; TRBD1 matches at 9 bases. The CDR3 contains 14 residues. In germline, CDR1 is PRHDT, CDR2 FYEKMQ (reference sequence). CDR3 nucleotides: TGCGCCAGCACCTTCGGACAGGGGCCCTACGAGCAGTACTTC. It translates to CASTFGQGPYEQYF.

There are many counts of this clonotype. The chain carries TRBV29-1 and TRBJ1-2; D unresolved. The CDR3 is 13 amino acids. Germline CDR1 is SQVTM and CDR2 is ANQGSEA. Trimming left V 4 bases short and J 1 base short, with 10 bases between. CDR3 bases: TGCAGCGTTGTGTCAGCAGATAACTATGGCTACACCTTC. Protein product: CSVVSADNYGYTF.

The chain employs TRBV5-4 and TRBJ2-7, with 9 bases aligning to TRBD1. This CDR3 has 15 residues. Germline V gene lookup returns CDR1 SGHNT and CDR2 YYREEE (reference sequence). V lost 4 bases to trimming and J lost 2 bases; unmatched junction nucleotides: 7. CDR3 nucleotides: TGTGCCAGCAGCCAAACAGGGGGCCCGACCTACGAGCAGTACTTC. Protein: CASSQTGGPTYEQYF.

The J gene is TRBJ1-5, the V gene TRBV7-2; no reliable D call. In germline, CDR1 is SGHTA, CDR2 FQGNSA. CDR3 length equals 17 residues. V dropped 0 bases and J dropped 5 bases, with 17 bases sitting between them. CDR3 DNA: TGTGCCAGCAGCTTAGCCCCAAGGGTAGGGTTATATCAGCCCCAGCATTTT. This encodes CASSLAPRVGLYQPQHF.

The V gene is TRBV5-1, the J gene TRBJ1-4; D perhaps matches TRBD1 (5 bases). Germline V gives CDR1 SGHRS, CDR2 YFSETQ. Trimming took 0 bases from V and 6 from J, leaving 15 bases between them. The CDR3 totals 16 residues. CDR3 region: CASSLVVRDSHEKLFF. CDR3 coding DNA: TGCGCCAGCAGCTTGGTAGTCCGAGACAGCCATGAAAAACTGTTTTTT.

The CDR3 DNA is TGTGCTAGAGAGGTAGGGCAGGGAGACCAGCCCCAGCATTTT. It translates to CAREVGQGDQPQHF. The chain couples TRBV10-3 to TRBJ1-5, with D maybe TRBD1 (5 bases). Germline CDR1 and CDR2: ENHRY and SYGVKD. There are 14 residues in the CDR3.

This clonotype has more than one count but fewer than ten. The CDR3 DNA is TGTGCCAGCAGCCAAGGGGAGTCTTATTCACCCCTCCACTTT. Amino acids: CASSQGESYSPLHF. The rearrangement uses TRBV7-8 and TRBJ1-6; tentatively, D is TRBD1 (5 bases). Germline CDR1 is SGHVS and CDR2 is FQNEAQ. CDR3 size: 14 residues. Trimming removed 5 bases at V and 8 bases at J, with 13 bases between. The variable domain in full, with the rest retrieved from reference TRBV7-8 and TRBJ1-6, is GAGVSQSPRYKVAKRGQDVALRCDPISGHVSLFWYQQALGQGPEFLTYFQNEAQLDKSGLPSDRFFAERPEGSVSTLKIQRTQQEDSAVYLCASSQGESYSPLHFGNGTRLTVT.

This rearrangement joins TRBV25-1 to TRBJ1-1; TRBD1 agrees at 11 bases. The CDR3 is made up of 17 amino acids. Looked up from germline, CDR1 is MGHDK and CDR2 is SYGVNS. V was pared by 4 bases and J by 0 bases, with 7 bases of the junction left unmatched. CDR3 bases: TGTGCCAGCAGTGCTGTCGGGACAGGGGGATTGAACACTGAAGCTTTCTTT. It encodes CASSAVGTGGLNTEAFF. Combining the CDR3 with reference TRBV25-1 and TRBJ1-1 gives the whole variable domain EADIYQTPRYLVIGTGKKITLECSQTMGHDKMYWYQQDPGMELHLIHYSYGVNSTEKGDLSSESTVSRIRTEHFPLTLESARPSHTSQYLCASSAVGTGGLNTEAFFGQGTRLTVV.

The gene calls are TRBV6-5 and TRBJ1-2; no reliable D call. Germline CDR1 is MNHEY and CDR2 is SVGAGI. V was clipped by 8 bases and J by 2 bases, with 12 bases between them. The CDR3 has 13 residues. The CDR3: CASEADVNYGYTF. Here the CDR3 DNA reads TGTGCCAGCGAGGCGGACGTCAACTATGGCTACACCTTC.

Concerning this clonotype itself: A read error may account for a junction end that differs from germline. Here the CDR3 reads CSARPLIGGGNQAQHF. CDR3 DNA: TGCAGTGCTAGACCACTGATCGGGGGTGGCAATCAGGCCCAGCATTTT. This rearrangement joins TRBV20-1 to TRBJ1-5; possibly TRBD1 for D (5 bases). The CDR3 spans 16 residues. The germline V gene has CDR1 DFQATT and CDR2 SNEGSKA (reference sequence).

This clonotype was picked up a small number of times. The chain joins TRBV7-8 to TRBJ1-6; D may be TRBD1 (5 bases). The CDR3 totals 15 residues. CDR1 SGHVS and CDR2 FQNEAQ come from the germline V gene. The germline V and J ends were trimmed by 5 bases and 8 bases, with 16 bases remaining between them. This chain's CDR3 is CASSPPGTGDSPLHF. The DNA of the CDR3 is TGTGCCAGCAGCCCCCCCGGGACGGGGGATTCACCCCTCCACTTT.

This chain links TRBV7-2 with TRBJ2-7; 10 bases are a match to TRBD1. The CDR3 length is 16 residues. Germline V gives CDR1 SGHTA, CDR2 FQGNSA. V lost 5 bases, J lost 4 bases, and 11 bases stayed unmatched. The CDR3 loop reads CASSLSPGTGVYEQYF. CDR3 in DNA: TGTGCCAGCAGCCTCAGCCCCGGGACAGGGGTGTACGAGCAGTACTTC.

V is TRBV7-2 and J is TRBJ2-5, with unresolved D. V dropped 1 base and J dropped 8 bases, with 8 bases sitting between them. The length of the CDR3 is 12 residues. The germline V gene encodes CDR1 SGHTA and CDR2 FQGNSA. Written as DNA, the CDR3 is TGTGCCAGCAGCTTAGGGTCGGGCACCCAGTACTTC. Translation: CASSLGSGTQYF.

This clonotype has at least ten counts. This chain links TRBV6-5 with TRBJ1-6, with TRBD1 identical over 8 bases. The CDR3 covers 15 residues. Looked up from germline, CDR1 is MNHEY and CDR2 is SVGAGI. V shed 5 bases and J 9 bases; nucleotides not matched to a gene: 9. CDR3 sequence (DNA): TGTGCCAGCAGTGAAGATGGACAGGGCGGTTCACCCCTCCACTTT. It encodes CASSEDGQGGSPLHF.

The rearrangement joins TRBV25-1 to TRBJ1-2; the D gene is possibly TRBD1 (5 bases). Germline CDR1 reads MGHDK; CDR2 reads SYGVNS. V lost 4 bases, J lost 4 bases, and 16 bases lay in between. The CDR3 contains 15 residues. In DNA, the CDR3 is TGTGCCAGCAGTGTATCCCGGACCAGGGCCTATGGCTACACCTTC. Its translation is CASSVSRTRAYGYTF.

Concerning this clonotype itself: Given a much more abundant clone one base away, this may be a read error. The chain links TRBV29-1 to TRBJ2-7; 7 positions agree with TRBD1. The length of the CDR3 is 14 residues. CDR1 is SQVTM and CDR2 is ANQGSEA in the germline V gene. The CDR3 DNA reads TGCAGCGCCAGAACCGACAGGGCGACCTACGTGCAGTACTTC. This translates into CSARTDRATYVQYF.

The rearrangement uses TRBV25-1 and TRBJ1-2; perhaps TRBD1 as D (6 bases). Trimming cost V 8 bases and J 4 bases, with 14 bases left between them. The CDR3 covers 13 residues. Looked up from germline, CDR1 is MGHDK and CDR2 is SYGVNS. The CDR3 DNA follows: TGTGCCAGCGGCCGGACAGACACCTATGGCTACACCTTC. Protein product: CASGRTDTYGYTF.

This clonotype was observed a handful of times. The chain carries TRBV4-3 and TRBJ1-2; D is perhaps TRBD1 (6 bases). The CDR3 loop spans 15 amino acids. CDR1 and CDR2 (germline): LGHNA, YSLEER. Deletions cut 5 bases from V and 4 bases from J, with 17 bases between. The CDR3 protein is CASSAGQTEAYGYTF. The CDR3 DNA reads TGCGCCAGCAGCGCGGGACAAACCGAAGCCTATGGCTACACCTTC.

To note about this clonotype: At one boundary the junction diverges from the germline segment, which might be a read error. The V call is TRBV20-1, the J call TRBJ2-7, with TRBD1 identical over 8 bases. This CDR3 spans 12 amino acids. Germline lookup yields CDR1 DFQATT and CDR2 SNEGSKA (reference sequence). CDR3 protein: CSATDRGYGQYF. CDR3 coding DNA: TGCAGTGCGACCGACAGGGGATACGGGCAGTACTTC.

The chain carries TRBV29-1 and TRBJ2-5, with 7 bases lining up with TRBD1. Trimming took 6 bases from V and 5 from J; bases not matched to a gene: 9. There are 13 residues in the CDR3. The germline gives CDR1 SQVTM, CDR2 ANQGSEA. CDR3 DNA sequence: TGCAGCGTCCGGGTGACAGGGTTGGAGACCCAGTACTTC. Translating it yields CSVRVTGLETQYF.

This clonotype was seen more than once but under ten times. CDR3 sequence reads: CASQAGGSYEQYF. The CDR3 bases are TGCGCCAGCCAAGCGGGAGGGTCCTACGAGCAGTACTTC. The chain carries TRBV5-1 and TRBJ2-7; the match to TRBD2 covers 10 bases. The CDR3 spans 13 residues. Germline V CDR1 and CDR2: SGHRS, YFSETQ. Unmatched junction bases numbered 2, after V lost 7 bases and J lost 1 base.

This clonotype was picked up a small number of times. The chain recombines TRBV20-1 with TRBJ1-5; weak D call: TRBD1 (5 bases). The CDR3 is made up of 13 amino acids. Trimming took off 3 bases at V and 5 bases at J, with 11 bases between the two ends. Germline CDR1 reads DFQATT; CDR2 reads SNEGSKA (reference sequence). CDR3 bases: TGCAGTGCTAGTTTGCAGGGTGATCAGCCCCAGCATTTT. It is translated as CSASLQGDQPQHF.

This clonotype showed up many times. The gene calls are TRBV7-9 and TRBJ1-2, with 9 bases fitting TRBD1. Trimming cost V 3 bases and J 3 bases; bases outside gene matches: 8. This CDR3 comprises 16 residues. Germline V gene lookup returns CDR1 SEHNR and CDR2 FQNEAQ (reference sequence). This CDR3 reads CASSFAGTGNDYGYTF. For the CDR3, the DNA is TGTGCCAGCAGCTTTGCCGGGACAGGGAACGACTATGGCTACACCTTC.

This chain links TRBV7-9 with TRBJ2-5; possibly TRBD2 for D (5 bases). The CDR3 length is 14 residues. Between the trimmed V and J ends, which lost 5 bases and 5 bases, there was a span of 15 bases. The V gene's germline CDR1 is SEHNR and CDR2 FQNEAQ (reference sequence). CDR3 sequence: CASSTDPGGETQYF. CDR3 coding DNA: TGTGCCAGCAGCACTGACCCCGGCGGGGAGACCCAGTACTTC. The variable domain in full, with the rest retrieved from reference TRBV7-9 and TRBJ2-5, is DTGVSQNPRHKITKRGQNVTFRCDPISEHNRLYWYRQTLGQGPEFLTYFQNEAQLEKSRLLSDRFSAERPKGSFSTLEIQRTEQGDSAMYLCASSTDPGGETQYFGPGTRLLVL.

A remark on this clonotype: One base away lies a much larger clone, so this may be a sequencing read error. V and J are TRBV10-3 and TRBJ1-3; TRBD1 aligns across 7 bases. The CDR3 loop spans 12 amino acids. Germline assignment: CDR1 ENHRY and CDR2 SYGVKD. The J segment lost 7 bases and the V segment lost 6 bases, leaving 3 bases of the junction unmatched. CDR3 residues: CAISQTGNTIYF. The CDR3 DNA reads TGTGCCATCAGCCAGACAGGGAACACCATATATTTT.

The chain links TRBV20-1 to TRBJ1-2, with D possibly being TRBD1 (5 bases). Germline CDR1 reads DFQATT; CDR2 reads SNEGSKA (reference sequence). V was cut by 2 bases and J by 4 bases, with 11 bases left in between. CDR3 size: 13 residues. The CDR3 sequence is CSARLTGGYGYTF. CDR3 DNA sequence: TGCAGTGCTAGACTCACAGGAGGCTATGGCTACACCTTC.

This clonotype appeared a few times. V and J are TRBV10-3 and TRBJ1-2; D gene uncertain. The CDR3 has 12 residues. The germline V gene has CDR1 ENHRY and CDR2 SYGVKD. With 10 bases removed from V and 3 bases from J, the gap between germline ends came to 12 bases. The CDR3 region has the DNA TGTGCCACCCGAGACGGATACTATGGCTACACCTTC. It yields the protein CATRDGYYGYTF.